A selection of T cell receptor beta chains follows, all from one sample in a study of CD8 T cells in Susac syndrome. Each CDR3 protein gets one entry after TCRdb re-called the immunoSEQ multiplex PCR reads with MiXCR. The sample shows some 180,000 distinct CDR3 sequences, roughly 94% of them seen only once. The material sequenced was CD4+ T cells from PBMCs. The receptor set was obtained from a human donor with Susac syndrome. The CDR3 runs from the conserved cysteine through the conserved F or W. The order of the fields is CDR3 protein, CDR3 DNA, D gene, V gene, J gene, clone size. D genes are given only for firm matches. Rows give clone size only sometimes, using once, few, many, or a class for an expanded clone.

CDR3 protein: CSATRETYNEQFF
CDR3 DNA: TGCAGTGCTACGCGGGAGACGTACAATGAGCAGTTCTTC
D gene: TRBD2
V gene: TRBV20-1
J gene: TRBJ2-1
clone size: -

CDR3 protein: CASSRRGLGLAGDRGNEQFF
CDR3 DNA: TGTGCCAGCAGCCGACGAGGGTTGGGTCTAGCGGGAGATAGAGGAAATGAGCAGTTCTTC
D gene: TRBD2
V gene: TRBV14
J gene: TRBJ2-1
clone size: -

CDR3 protein: CASSPRQGPDHYEQYF
CDR3 DNA: TGTGCCAGCAGCCCCCGACAGGGGCCCGATCACTACGAGCAGTACTTC
D gene: TRBD1
V gene: TRBV3-1
J gene: TRBJ2-7
clone size: -

CDR3 protein: CSVAGRLDQPQHF
CDR3 DNA: TGCAGCGTCGCGGGCCGGCTAGATCAGCCCCAGCATTTT
D gene: -
V gene: TRBV29-1
J gene: TRBJ1-5
clone size: -

CDR3 protein: CAVNRDQPQHF
CDR3 DNA: TGCGCCGTTAACAGGGATCAGCCCCAGCATTTT
D gene: -
V gene: TRBV20-1
J gene: TRBJ1-5
clone size: once

CDR3 protein: CSARDPRQGDEKLFF
CDR3 DNA: TGCAGTGCTAGAGATCCCAGACAGGGAGATGAAAAACTGTTTTTT
D gene: TRBD1
V gene: TRBV20-1
J gene: TRBJ1-4
clone size: -

CDR3 protein: CSAYRDIEETQYF
CDR3 DNA: TGCAGTGCTTACCGGGACATAGAAGAGACCCAGTACTTC
D gene: -
V gene: TRBV20-1
J gene: TRBJ2-5
clone size: -

CDR3 protein: CASSVSLGTDTQYF
CDR3 DNA: TGTGCCAGCAGCGTAAGTCTAGGCACAGATACGCAGTATTTT
D gene: -
V gene: TRBV7-9
J gene: TRBJ2-3
clone size: -

CDR3 protein: CASSERTGNQPQHF
CDR3 DNA: TGTGCCAGCAGTGAACGGACAGGCAATCAGCCCCAGCATTTT
D gene: -
V gene: TRBV6-1
J gene: TRBJ1-5
clone size: -

CDR3 protein: CASKGQVNSYEQYF
CDR3 DNA: TGTGCCAGTAAGGGACAGGTCAACTCCTACGAGCAGTACTTC
D gene: TRBD1
V gene: TRBV2
J gene: TRBJ2-7
clone size: -

CDR3 protein: CASREEVAGELGDEQFF
CDR3 DNA: TGTGCCAGCAGGGAAGAGGTAGCGGGAGAGTTAGGGGATGAGCAGTTCTTC
D gene: TRBD2
V gene: TRBV28
J gene: TRBJ2-1
clone size: -

CDR3 protein: CASSEGQGGLEAFF
CDR3 DNA: TGTGCCAGCAGTGAAGGACAGGGTGGCTTGGAAGCTTTCTTT
D gene: TRBD1
V gene: TRBV6-1
J gene: TRBJ1-1
clone size: -

CDR3 protein: CASSRGGRVGGYTF
CDR3 DNA: TGTGCCAGCAGCCGTGGAGGGAGGGTCGGTGGCTACACCTTC
D gene: -
V gene: TRBV7-2
J gene: TRBJ1-2
clone size: -

CDR3 protein: CAWTKQGRYEQYF
CDR3 DNA: TGTGCCTGGACGAAACAGGGGAGATACGAGCAGTACTTC
D gene: TRBD1
V gene: TRBV30
J gene: TRBJ2-7
clone size: -

CDR3 protein: CAWRYRGQETQYF
CDR3 DNA: TGTGCCTGGAGATACAGGGGGCAGGAGACCCAGTACTTC
D gene: TRBD1
V gene: TRBV30
J gene: TRBJ2-5
clone size: -

CDR3 protein: CASSVEWRDTREEQYF
CDR3 DNA: TGTGCCAGCAGCGTAGAGTGGCGGGATACGCGCGAGGAGCAGTACTTC
D gene: -
V gene: TRBV9
J gene: TRBJ2-7
clone size: -

CDR3 protein: CASSGREVADTQYF
CDR3 DNA: TGTGCCAGTAGTGGCCGGGAGGTTGCAGATACGCAGTATTTT
D gene: TRBD2
V gene: TRBV19
J gene: TRBJ2-3
clone size: -

CDR3 protein: CASWTGTLHEQFF
CDR3 DNA: TGTGCCAGCTGGACAGGGACGTTGCATGAGCAGTTCTTC
D gene: TRBD1
V gene: TRBV7-9
J gene: TRBJ2-1
clone size: -

CDR3 protein: CAWSWGMNTEAFF
CDR3 DNA: TGTGCCTGGAGTTGGGGGATGAACACTGAAGCTTTCTTT
D gene: -
V gene: TRBV30
J gene: TRBJ1-1
clone size: -

CDR3 protein: CASSQGPSGRAHEQFF
CDR3 DNA: TGTGCCAGCAGCCAAGGTCCGAGCGGGAGGGCCCATGAGCAGTTCTTC
D gene: TRBD2
V gene: TRBV7-2
J gene: TRBJ2-1
clone size: -

CDR3 protein: CSAQPLAGYNEQFF
CDR3 DNA: TGCAGTGCTCAACCCCTAGCGGGGTACAATGAGCAGTTCTTC
D gene: TRBD2
V gene: TRBV20-1
J gene: TRBJ2-1
clone size: -

CDR3 protein: CATQNLGSYEQYF
CDR3 DNA: TGTGCCACCCAAAACCTTGGCTCCTACGAGCAGTACTTC
D gene: -
V gene: TRBV19
J gene: TRBJ2-7
clone size: -

CDR3 protein: CASSLRLGGSYNEQFF
CDR3 DNA: TGTGCCAGCAGTTTACGCCTAGGAGGCTCCTACAATGAGCAGTTCTTC
D gene: -
V gene: TRBV28
J gene: TRBJ2-1
clone size: -

CDR3 protein: CASSPQGTERSQPQHF
CDR3 DNA: TGTGCCAGCAGTCCACAGGGGACGGAGCGGAGTCAGCCCCAGCATTTT
D gene: TRBD1
V gene: TRBV28
J gene: TRBJ1-5
clone size: once

CDR3 protein: CASSLSHDYGYTF
CDR3 DNA: TGTGCCAGCAGTTTATCCCATGACTATGGCTACACCTTC
D gene: -
V gene: TRBV12-3/TRBV12-4
J gene: TRBJ1-2
clone size: -

CDR3 protein: CASSFWQGDIQYF
CDR3 DNA: TGTGCCAGCAGTTTCTGGCAGGGAGACATTCAGTACTTC
D gene: -
V gene: TRBV27
J gene: TRBJ2-4
clone size: -

CDR3 protein: CASGHSGRQQYF
CDR3 DNA: TGTGCCAGCGGACACTCCGGACGTCAGCAGTACTTC
D gene: -
V gene: TRBV21-1
J gene: TRBJ2-7
clone size: -

CDR3 protein: CASSPDWVSGSGQYF
CDR3 DNA: TGTGCCAGCAGCCCGGACTGGGTGTCAGGGAGTGGCCAGTACTTC
D gene: -
V gene: TRBV27
J gene: TRBJ2-5
clone size: -

CDR3 protein: CSARPITGFDYGYTF
CDR3 DNA: TGCAGTGCTAGACCCATAACAGGGTTCGACTATGGCTACACCTTC
D gene: -
V gene: TRBV20-1
J gene: TRBJ1-2
clone size: -

CDR3 protein: CSAGPGTGYEQYF
CDR3 DNA: TGCAGTGCTGGTCCCGGGACAGGGTACGAGCAGTACTTC
D gene: TRBD1
V gene: TRBV20-1
J gene: TRBJ2-7
clone size: -

CDR3 protein: CSARDLRTSGNNEQFF
CDR3 DNA: TGCAGTGCTAGAGATCTTAGGACTAGCGGAAACAATGAGCAGTTCTTC
D gene: TRBD2
V gene: TRBV20-1
J gene: TRBJ2-1
clone size: -

CDR3 protein: CASSLDFSGNYNEQFF
CDR3 DNA: TGTGCCAGCAGCTTAGATTTTAGCGGGAACTATAATGAGCAGTTCTTC
D gene: TRBD2
V gene: TRBV11-2
J gene: TRBJ2-1
clone size: -